This T cell receptor beta chain is drawn from a study of CD8 T cells in Susac syndrome. High-throughput TCR beta sequencing covered peripheral CD8+ and CD4+ T cells. The control group consisted of healthy donors matched for age and sex. Reverse transcription of roughly 0.45 to 1 ug RNA used random hexamers. Across 54 Vbeta and 13 Jbeta, immunoSEQ multiplex PCR amplified TCR beta CDR3. TCRdb used MiXCR to reprocess the immunoSEQ multiplex PCR reads, holding one entry per CDR3 protein. The data contain around 130,000 distinct CDR3 sequences, about 95% of them seen just once; the ten biggest clones take up roughly 0.12%. V dropped 1 base and J dropped 7; count of bases not matched to a gene: 4. This CDR3 region has 15 residues. Germline CDR1 LGHDT, CDR2 YNNKEL (reference sequence).

The receptor's source is a human donor in good health. This chain connects TRBV3-1 to TRBJ2-3; 11 bases match TRBD2. Sequencing was carried out using CD4+ T cells from PBMCs. The CDR3 nucleotides are TGTGCCAGCAGCCAAGGACTAGCGGGAACCAATACGCAGTATTTT. Translated: CASSQGLAGTNTQYF.